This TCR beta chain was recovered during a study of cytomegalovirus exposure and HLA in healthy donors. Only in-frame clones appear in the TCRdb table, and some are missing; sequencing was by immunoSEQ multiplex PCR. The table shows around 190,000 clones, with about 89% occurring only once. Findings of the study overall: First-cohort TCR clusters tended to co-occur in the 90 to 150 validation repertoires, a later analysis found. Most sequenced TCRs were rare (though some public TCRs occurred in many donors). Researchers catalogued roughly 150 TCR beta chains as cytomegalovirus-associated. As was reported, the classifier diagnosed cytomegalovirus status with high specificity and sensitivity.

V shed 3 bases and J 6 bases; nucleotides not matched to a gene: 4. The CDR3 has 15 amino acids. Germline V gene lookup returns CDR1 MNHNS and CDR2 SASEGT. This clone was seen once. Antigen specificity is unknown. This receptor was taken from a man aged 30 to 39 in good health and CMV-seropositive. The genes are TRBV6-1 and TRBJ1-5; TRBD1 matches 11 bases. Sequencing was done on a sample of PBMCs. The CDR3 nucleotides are TGTGCCAGCAGTGACATAGGGACAGGGGGTCAGCCCCAGCATTTT. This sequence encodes CASSDIGTGGQPQHF.